The following is a T cell receptor (beta chain) sequence with its context. V was pared by 4 bases and J by 3 bases, with 16 bases between. The CDR3 runs to 15 residues. Germline CDR1 and CDR2: SGHTA and FQGNSA. These data are taken from a study of T cells in Graves' hyperthyroidism and ophthalmopathy. The TCR beta CDR3 regions underwent amplification using RNA transcripts as the source. HTBI primers drove first-round RT-PCR of the TCR CDR3. TCRdb independently ran MiXCR on the multiplex PCR reads; one entry per CDR3 protein. The repertoire has approximately 510,000 distinct CDR3 sequences, 35% to 50% of them found once; the top ten carry about 40%.

This sequence was found in an adult woman with Graves' disease, either hyperthyroidism or ophthalmopathy (not recorded which). Material for sequencing was peripheral blood or thyroid tissue (not recorded which). This chain links TRBV7-2 with TRBJ2-7, with D possibly matching TRBD2 (5 bases). The CDR3 reads CASSSQREDLYEQYF. The CDR3 nucleotides are TGTGCCAGCAGCTCCCAACGGGAAGACCTCTACGAGCAGTACTTC.